This passage covers 8 T cell receptor beta chains from one sample sequenced in a study of molecular identifiers for immune sequencing clone quantification. Via MiXCR, TCRdb re-called the PCR reads, giving one row per CDR3 protein. This sample yields 250,000 to 400,000 distinct CDR3 sequences, of which over 20% are seen a single time; roughly 0.8% belongs to the top ten. Sequenced material: naive CD8+ T cells from blood, with Jurkat cell RNA spiked in. The subset was: FACS-sorted CD8+CD4-CCR7+CD45RA+ naive T cells. The origin of the receptors is a human donor in good health. Some libraries in this study had Jurkat cell RNA spiked in.

This clonotype was seen repeatedly, ten times or more. The CDR3 loop reads CASSPQSHADPKTQYF. Here the CDR3 DNA reads TGTGCCAGCTCACCTCAATCCCACGCGGACCCGAAGACCCAGTACTTC. The genes are TRBV18 and TRBJ2-5; D unclear. CDR1 and CDR2 (germline): KGHSH, LQKENI. The CDR3 is 16 amino acids. V lost 3 bases, J lost 6 bases, and 20 bases lay in between.

This clonotype has only a few counts. The chain links TRBV20-1 to TRBJ2-7; TRBD2 matches 11 bases. The germline CDR1 and CDR2 sequences are DFQATT and SNEGSKA (reference sequence). This CDR3 is 14 amino acids long. Trimming took 1 base from V and 4 from J; bases not matched to a gene: 3. The CDR3 nucleotides read TGCAGTGCTAGAGTACTAGCGGGAGATTACGAGCAGTACTTC. Its translation: CSARVLAGDYEQYF.

This clonotype came up a few times. The chain couples TRBV6-2 or TRBV6-3 to TRBJ1-1; TRBD1 is a possible D gene (6 bases). The CDR3 contains 14 residues. Trimming shortened V by 7 bases and J by 4 bases, and 16 bases separated the two germline ends. Germline V CDR1 and CDR2: MNHEY, SVGEGT. CDR3 DNA: TGTGCCAGCACCCCCCGGGGGGCGGGCACTGAAGCTTTCTTT. The encoded protein is CASTPRGAGTEAFF.

The table lists this clonotype with many counts. V usage is TRBV5-6 and J usage is TRBJ1-2, with D perhaps matching TRBD1 (6 bases). Per the germline V gene, CDR1 is SGHDT and CDR2 is YYEEEE. Deletions cut 4 bases from V and 8 bases from J, with 12 bases between. The CDR3 runs 12 residues. The CDR3 reads CASSLDRRGYTF. DNA for the CDR3: TGTGCCAGCAGCCTAGACAGGAGAGGCTACACCTTC.

The chain recombines TRBV7-2 with TRBJ2-7; a weak D match, TRBD2 (6 bases). The CDR3 loop spans 17 amino acids. The V and J ends lost 5 bases and 7 bases respectively, with 27 bases between them. The germline V gene encodes CDR1 SGHTA and CDR2 FQGNSA. The DNA of the CDR3 is TGTGCCAGCAGCCCCCGACCGGGAGTCCCTCCCCCCTGGGAGCAGTACTTC. Encoded protein: CASSPRPGVPPPWEQYF.

The chain carries TRBV7-9 and TRBJ2-4, with D uncertain. Germline lookup yields CDR1 SEHNR and CDR2 FQNEAQ (reference sequence). Trimming removed 4 bases at V and 1 base at J, with 11 bases between. The CDR3 runs 15 residues. In DNA form, the CDR3 reads TGTGCCAGCAGCTCGACGACTCGGGCCAAAAACATTCAGTACTTC. It specifies CASSSTTRAKNIQYF.

This clonotype has a count of ten or more. The genes are TRBV7-9 and TRBJ2-5; D gene uncertain. The CDR3 contains 15 residues. With 1 base removed from V and 4 bases from J, the gap between germline ends came to 13 bases. The germline CDR1 and CDR2 sequences are SEHNR and FQNEAQ (reference sequence). The CDR3 nucleotides read TGTGCCAGCAGCTTAGTCGTGGCAGTTTTAGAGACCCAGTACTTC. It encodes CASSLVVAVLETQYF.

This clonotype was seen ten or more times. The V call is TRBV7-9, the J call TRBJ1-1; 7 nucleotides match TRBD1. The CDR3 has 13 residues. Germline V gene lookup returns CDR1 SEHNR and CDR2 FQNEAQ (reference sequence). V gave up 8 bases and J gave up 1 base; unmatched junction bases: 4. The CDR3 loop is CASLGTENTEAFF. The CDR3 region has the DNA TGTGCCAGCCTCGGGACAGAGAACACTGAAGCTTTCTTT.